The rows below give T cell receptor beta chains drawn from one sample of a study of cytomegalovirus exposure and HLA in healthy donors. The method was immunoSEQ multiplex PCR; TCRdb's version includes in-frame clones alone and lacks a portion of them. Here the sample spans around 200,000 clones, around nine tenths being singletons. Sequences were obtained from PBMCs. The receptors were sampled from a woman in her late teens or twenties in good health and CMV-seronegative. CDR3s include the opening cysteine and the closing phenylalanine or tryptophan. The order of the fields is J gene, D gene, V gene, clone size, CDR3 DNA, CDR3 protein. The D gene is left open where the match is weak. Clone size is stated in some rows and not others, as once, few, many or a class when expanded.

>TRBJ2-1|TRBD2|TRBV7-8|-
TGTGCCAGCAGCTTAAACCCACCCGGGGGGAGCTCCTACAATGAGCAGTTCTTC
CASSLNPPGGSSYNEQFF
>TRBJ2-1|TRBD2|TRBV9|-
TGTGCCAGCAGCGTAGCGGGGGGGATCCACTACAATGAGCAGTTCTTC
CASSVAGGIHYNEQFF
>TRBJ2-7|-|TRBV27|-
TGTGCCAGCAGTTTAGGGGCGTACTACGAGCAGTACTTC
CASSLGAYYEQYF
>TRBJ2-5|-|TRBV21-1|-
TGTGCCAGCAGCAATGGCGGGACTAAAGAGACCCAGTACTTC
CASSNGGTKETQYF
>TRBJ2-2|-|TRBV5-1|-
TGCGCCAGCAGCTGGGGAGGAACTAGGCCCGGGGAGCTGTTTTTT
CASSWGGTRPGELFF
>TRBJ2-2|TRBD2|TRBV7-9|-
TGTGCCAGCAGCCCAACAGCGGGGGTAAACACCGGGGAGCTGTTTTTT
CASSPTAGVNTGELFF
>TRBJ2-3|TRBD2|TRBV11-2|-
TGTGCCAGCGGATCACTAGCGGGGGGGCCGATAGATACGCAGTATTTT
CASGSLAGGPIDTQYF
>TRBJ2-1|TRBD2|TRBV9|-
TGTGCCAGCAGCTACAACTTTGGGACTAGCGGGAGGTCCTACAATGAGCAGTTCTTC
CASSYNFGTSGRSYNEQFF
>TRBJ1-1|-|TRBV5-4|few
TGTGCCGCAAACCGACAGCCCCCGAACACTGAAGCTTTCTTT
CAANRQPPNTEAFF
>TRBJ1-2|-|TRBV11-2|-
TGTGCCAGCAGCTCGCTCCGCGGGCCGGGTAATGGAAACTATGGCTACACCTTC
CASSSLRGPGNGNYGYTF
>TRBJ1-5|-|TRBV9|once
TGTGCCAGCAGCGTAGGGGTACAGAGCAATCAGCCCCAGCATTTT
CASSVGVQSNQPQHF
>TRBJ2-7|TRBD2|TRBV7-9|once
TGTGCCAGCAGCTTAAGGGGTCGGCCGGGACTAGCGATTGAGCAGTACTTC
CASSLRGRPGLAIEQYF
>TRBJ1-5|TRBD1|TRBV4-2|-
TGTGCCAGCAGCCAGGACCTAGGGACAGTTAGCAATCAGCCCCAGCATTTT
CASSQDLGTVSNQPQHF
>TRBJ2-7|TRBD1|TRBV4-3|-
TGCGCCAGCAGCCAAGAGGAGGCAGGGGGCTACGAGCAGTACTTC
CASSQEEAGGYEQYF
>TRBJ2-3|-|TRBV5-4|few
TGTGCCAGCAGTCAGGCCTACAGCGCGGGCAGGGGAACAGATACGCAGTATTTT
CASSQAYSAGRGTDTQYF
>TRBJ2-7|TRBD1|TRBV5-4|-
TGTGCCAGCAGTTCACCATCAGGGGGTAGCTCCTACGAGCAGTACTTC
CASSSPSGGSSYEQYF
>TRBJ2-7|-|TRBV19|-
TGTGCCAGTAGTCCGGGGGCCTACGAGCAGTACTTC
CASSPGAYEQYF
>TRBJ2-3|-|TRBV10-3|-
TGTGCCATCAGCCCGTCGGAGGGCCGTGGCACAGATACGCAGTATTTT
CAISPSEGRGTDTQYF
>TRBJ2-3|TRBD2|TRBV5-1|once
TGCGCCAGCAGCTTGAGAGCGGGGGATACGCAGTATTTT
CASSLRAGDTQYF
>TRBJ1-1|-|TRBV5-1|few
TGCGCCAGCGGGGTCGGAGGCACCAACACTGAAGCTTTCTTT
CASGVGGTNTEAFF
>TRBJ2-4|-|TRBV7-9|once
TGTGCCAGCAGCCCTATTCACGGGAAAAACATTCAGTACTTC
CASSPIHGKNIQYF
>TRBJ2-7|-|TRBV11-2|-
TGTGCCAGCAGCCCTCGGGGTGCGACCAGTTCCTACGAGCAGTACTTC
CASSPRGATSSYEQYF
>TRBJ2-5|-|TRBV29-1|-
TGCAGCGTTGGGGCAGCAGAGACCCAGTACTTC
CSVGAAETQYF
>TRBJ2-6|-|TRBV4-1|few
TGCGCCAGCAGCCAAGATATCAGCTCTGGGGCCAACGTCCTGACTTTC
CASSQDISSGANVLTF
>TRBJ2-7|-|TRBV11-3|-
TGTGCCAGCAGCTTCATGCGGGGTGTAGGCTACGAGCAGTACTTC
CASSFMRGVGYEQYF
>TRBJ2-5|-|TRBV14|-
TGTGCCAGCAGCCACACACAAGAACCCGAAGAGACCCAGTACTTC
CASSHTQEPEETQYF
>TRBJ1-6|TRBD1|TRBV7-2|-
TGTGCCAGCAGCTTGAGGACAGGGTTCGGGCCCTATAATTCACCCCTCCACTTT
CASSLRTGFGPYNSPLHF
>TRBJ2-6|-|TRBV6-1|-
TGTGCCAGCAGATCACAGGGATCCGGGGCCAACGTCCTGACTTTC
CASRSQGSGANVLTF
>TRBJ2-1|-|TRBV30|-
TGTGCCTGGGATAGTACCCGCTACAATGAGCAGTTCTTC
CAWDSTRYNEQFF